The table lists the clone carrying this TCR beta chain with a few counts. Unmatched junction bases numbered 7, after V lost 4 bases and J lost 0 bases. The CDR3 contains 16 residues. From germline, CDR1 is SGDLS and CDR2 YYNGEE. Each sorted population was over 95% pure. The whole isolated RNA underwent reverse transcription, so sequencing captured expressed TCRB transcripts. Sequencing was performed with immunoSEQ multiplex PCR; in TCRdb, only in-frame clones are kept and a portion is missing. The sample has some 150,000 clones, 11% seen once. The data are from a study of beta chain features in type 1 diabetes.

The sample taken for sequencing was central memory CD4+ T cells from blood. This clonotype originated in a man in his late teens or twenties in good health. The V call is TRBV9, the J call TRBJ1-3, with TRBD1 matching 7 bases. CDR3 sequence reads: CASSPWTGLSGNTIYF. The CDR3 coding sequence is TGTGCCAGCAGCCCTTGGACAGGCCTCTCTGGAAACACCATATATTTT.